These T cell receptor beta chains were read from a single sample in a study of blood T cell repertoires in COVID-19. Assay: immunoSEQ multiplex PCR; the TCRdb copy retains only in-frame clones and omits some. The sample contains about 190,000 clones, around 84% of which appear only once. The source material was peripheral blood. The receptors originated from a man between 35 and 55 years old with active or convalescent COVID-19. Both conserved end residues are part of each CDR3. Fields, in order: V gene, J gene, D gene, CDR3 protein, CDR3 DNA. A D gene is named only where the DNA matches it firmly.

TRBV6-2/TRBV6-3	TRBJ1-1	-	CASSYSRNTEAFF	TGTGCCAGCAGTTACTCGAGGAACACTGAAGCTTTCTTT
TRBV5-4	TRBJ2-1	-	CASSSYNEQFF	TGTGCCAGCAGCTCGTACAATGAGCAGTTCTTC
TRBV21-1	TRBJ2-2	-	CASSKDEGQGGTGELFF	TGTGCCAGCAGCAAAGACGAAGGACAAGGCGGCACCGGGGAGCTGTTTTTT
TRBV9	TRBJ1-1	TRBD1	CASSPWDRKDTEAFF	TGTGCCAGCAGCCCATGGGACAGGAAGGACACTGAAGCTTTCTTT
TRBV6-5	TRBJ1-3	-	CASSRSGRGNTIYF	TGTGCCAGCTCCCGCTCAGGGCGCGGAAACACCATATATTTT
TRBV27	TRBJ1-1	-	CASSTLRGRRNTEAFF	TGTGCCAGCAGTACCTTAAGGGGCCGCAGAAACACTGAAGCTTTCTTT
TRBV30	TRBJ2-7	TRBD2	CAWSILAGSYEQYF	TGTGCCTGGAGTATACTAGCGGGGTCCTACGAGCAGTACTTC
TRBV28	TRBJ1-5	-	CASSLGRTVSNQPQHF	TGTGCCAGCAGTTTAGGTCGGACAGTTAGCAATCAGCCCCAGCATTTT
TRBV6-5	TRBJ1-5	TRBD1	CASSRQGNDQPQHF	TGTGCCAGCAGTCGACAGGGCAATGATCAGCCCCAGCATTTT
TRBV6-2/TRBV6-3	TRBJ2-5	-	CASSPLEEALETQYF	TGTGCCAGCAGTCCCCTGGAAGAGGCCCTTGAGACCCAGTACTTC
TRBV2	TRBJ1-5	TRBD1	CASSPRQGTHQPQHF	TGTGCCAGCAGTCCGAGACAGGGGACGCATCAGCCCCAGCATTTT
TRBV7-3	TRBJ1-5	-	CASSTKGGQPQHF	TGTGCCAGCAGCACCAAGGGGGGGCAGCCCCAGCATTTT
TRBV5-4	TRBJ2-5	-	CASTLLKGRAQETQYF	TGTGCCAGCACCCTGCTCAAGGGCAGGGCCCAAGAGACCCAGTACTTC
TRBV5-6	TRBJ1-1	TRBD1	CASSGDRDTEAFF	TGTGCCAGCAGCGGGGACAGGGACACTGAAGCTTTCTTT
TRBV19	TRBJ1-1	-	CASSILTEAFF	TGTGCCAGTAGTATTCTGACTGAAGCTTTCTTT
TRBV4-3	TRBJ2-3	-	CASSQVGRQGTDTQYF	TGCGCCAGCAGCCAAGTTGGTCGACAGGGCACAGATACGCAGTATTTT
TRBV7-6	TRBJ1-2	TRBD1	CASSAGQGIFGYTF	TGTGCCAGCAGCGCTGGACAGGGCATATTCGGCTACACCTTC